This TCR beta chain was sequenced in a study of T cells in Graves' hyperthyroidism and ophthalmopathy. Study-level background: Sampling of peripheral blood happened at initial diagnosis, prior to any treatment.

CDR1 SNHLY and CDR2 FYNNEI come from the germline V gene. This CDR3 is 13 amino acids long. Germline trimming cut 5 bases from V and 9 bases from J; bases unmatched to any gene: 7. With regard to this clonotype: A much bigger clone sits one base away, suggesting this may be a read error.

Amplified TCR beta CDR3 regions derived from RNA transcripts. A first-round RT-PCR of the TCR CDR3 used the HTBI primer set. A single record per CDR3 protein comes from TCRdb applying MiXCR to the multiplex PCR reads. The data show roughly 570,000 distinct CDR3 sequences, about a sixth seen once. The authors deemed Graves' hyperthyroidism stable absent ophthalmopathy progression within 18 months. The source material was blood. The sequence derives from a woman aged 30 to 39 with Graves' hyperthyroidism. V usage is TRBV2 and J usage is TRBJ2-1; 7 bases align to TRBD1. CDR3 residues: CASSLTRQGEQFF. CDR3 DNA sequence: TGTGCCAGCAGTCTCACCAGACAGGGTGAGCAGTTCTTC.